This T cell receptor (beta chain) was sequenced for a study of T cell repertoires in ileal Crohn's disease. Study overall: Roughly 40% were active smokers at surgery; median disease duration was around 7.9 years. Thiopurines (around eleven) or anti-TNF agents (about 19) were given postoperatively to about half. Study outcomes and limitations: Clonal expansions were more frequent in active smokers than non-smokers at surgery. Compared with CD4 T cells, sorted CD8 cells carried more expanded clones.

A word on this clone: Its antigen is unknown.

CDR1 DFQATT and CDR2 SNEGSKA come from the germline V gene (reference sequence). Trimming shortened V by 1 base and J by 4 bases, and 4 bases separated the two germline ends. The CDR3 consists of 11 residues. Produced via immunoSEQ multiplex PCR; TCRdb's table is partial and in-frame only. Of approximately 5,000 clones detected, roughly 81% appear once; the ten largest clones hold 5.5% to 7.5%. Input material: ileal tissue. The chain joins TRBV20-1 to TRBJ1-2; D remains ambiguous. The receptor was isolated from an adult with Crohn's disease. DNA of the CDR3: TGCAGTGCTAGAGCCTTCTATGGCTACACCTTC. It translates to CSARAFYGYTF.